Listed here are 8 T cell receptor beta chains from one sample, sequenced in a study of shared clonotypes between healthy human individuals. Libraries were prepared by immunoSEQ multiplex PCR; TCRdb keeps only in-frame clonotypes and omits some of them. This sample has hundreds of thousands of clones, with 73% found just once. Input material: memory CD4+ T cells sorted from blood. Subset in this sample: CD45RA-negative fraction. The receptor set was obtained from a woman younger than 45 in good health.

Only one count was recorded for this clone. The CDR3 sequence: CASSLVGPLRRSMNTEAFF. The CDR3 bases are TGTGCCAGCAGCTTAGTTGGTCCACTCAGAAGATCAATGAACACTGAAGCTTTCTTT. J is TRBJ1-1 and V is TRBV11-1; D unresolved. From germline, CDR1 is SGHAT and CDR2 FQDESV (reference sequence). V was shortened by 1 base and J by 0 bases, with 21 bases between the two germline ends. The length of the CDR3 is 19 residues.

The sample holds one count of this clone. This sequence joins TRBV7-8 and TRBJ2-2; 8 nucleotides agree with TRBD1. Germline V lookup: CDR1 SGHVS, CDR2 FQNEAQ. The CDR3 runs 16 residues. Losses at the gene ends were 4 bases for V and 0 bases for J; bases not matched to a gene: 4. CDR3 coding DNA: TGTGCCAGCAGCTACAGACAGGGGACGAACACCGGGGAGCTGTTTTTT. It translates to CASSYRQGTNTGELFF.

J is TRBJ1-2 and V is TRBV18; 7 bases fit TRBD1. CDR1 and CDR2 (germline): KGHSH, LQKENI. V lost 0 bases and J lost 4; bases outside the gene matches: 8. The CDR3 is 16 residues long. CDR3 protein: CASSPPEGPGGYGYTF. CDR3 coding DNA: TGTGCCAGCTCACCACCGGAGGGTCCAGGGGGCTATGGCTACACCTTC.

The chain joins TRBV27 to TRBJ2-1, with no clear D. Germline assignment: CDR1 MNHEY and CDR2 SMNVEV (reference sequence). This CDR3 comprises 14 residues. The V gene lost 8 bases and the J gene lost 0 bases, with 11 bases spanning the gap. The CDR3 is CASSTTHSYNEQFF. The CDR3 DNA is TGTGCCAGCTCGACGACCCACTCCTACAATGAGCAGTTCTTC.

The chain uses TRBV10-2 and TRBJ1-5; tentative D call: TRBD1 (5 bases). Trimming left V 6 bases short and J 4 bases short, with 10 bases between. The CDR3 loop spans 13 amino acids. Germline V gene sequence: CDR1 WSHSY, CDR2 SAAADI. CDR3 sequence reads: CASREGANQPQHF. The CDR3 bases are TGCGCCAGCAGAGAAGGGGCTAATCAGCCCCAGCATTTT.

The chain recombines TRBV28 with TRBJ1-2, with 7 positions matching TRBD1. This CDR3 has 13 residues. The V segment lost 2 bases and the J segment 5 bases; nucleotides outside the gene matches: 2. In germline, CDR1 is MDHEN, CDR2 SYDVKM. The CDR3 region is CASSLGTVYGYTF. The CDR3 DNA reads as TGTGCCAGCAGTTTAGGGACAGTATATGGCTACACCTTC.

The rearrangement uses TRBV19 and TRBJ2-2; TRBD1 agrees at 12 bases. This CDR3 is 16 amino acids long. CDR1 and CDR2 from the germline V gene are LNHDA and SQIVND (reference sequence). The J segment lost 7 bases and the V segment lost 6 bases, leaving 9 bases of the junction unmatched. CDR3 residues: CASRPGTGGAFGELFF. CDR3 DNA: TGTGCCAGTAGACCGGGGACAGGGGGCGCTTTCGGGGAGCTGTTTTTT. The full variable domain, completed using reference TRBV19 and TRBJ2-2, is DGGITQSPKYLFRKEGQNVTLSCEQNLNHDAMYWYRQDPGQGLRLIYYSQIVNDFQKGDIAEGYSVSREKKESFPLTVTSAQKNPTAFYLCASRPGTGGAFGELFFGEGSRLTVL.

The chain links TRBV7-3 to TRBJ2-5, with D possibly called TRBD1 or TRBD2 (5 bases each). Trimming removed 4 bases at V and 4 bases at J, with 10 bases between. The CDR3 has 13 residues. Germline V gives CDR1 SGHTA, CDR2 FQGTGA. In DNA form, the CDR3 reads TGTGCCAGCAGCTATGGGGACCGAGAGACCCAGTACTTC. It specifies CASSYGDRETQYF.